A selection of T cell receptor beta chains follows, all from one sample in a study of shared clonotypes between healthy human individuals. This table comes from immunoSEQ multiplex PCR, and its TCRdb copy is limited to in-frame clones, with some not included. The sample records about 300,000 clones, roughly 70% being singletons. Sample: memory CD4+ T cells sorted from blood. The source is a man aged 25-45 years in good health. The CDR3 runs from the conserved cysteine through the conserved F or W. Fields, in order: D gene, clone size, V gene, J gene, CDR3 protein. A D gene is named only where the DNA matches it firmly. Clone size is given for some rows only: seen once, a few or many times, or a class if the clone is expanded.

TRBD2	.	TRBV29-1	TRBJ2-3	CSVDGGSMGPDTQYF
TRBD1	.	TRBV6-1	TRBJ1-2	CAGKGARGYTF
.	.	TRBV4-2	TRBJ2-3	CASSQSTQGRGTDTQYF
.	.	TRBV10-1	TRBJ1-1	CASSYDLNTEAFF
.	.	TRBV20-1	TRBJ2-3	CSASLGDTQYF
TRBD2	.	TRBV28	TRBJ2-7	CASNEIAGSYEQYF
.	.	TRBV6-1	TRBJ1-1	CASGGNTEAFF
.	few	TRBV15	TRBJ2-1	CATREGGGGRTLFGEQFF
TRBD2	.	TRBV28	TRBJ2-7	CASRGLAGLWDEQYF
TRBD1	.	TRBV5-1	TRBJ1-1	CASSQGVDGTEAFF
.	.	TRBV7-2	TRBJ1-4	CASSVRGGGTNEKLFF
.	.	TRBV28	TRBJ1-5	CASSLWPRRADQPQHF
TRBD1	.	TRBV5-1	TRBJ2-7	CASSLGDRISYEQYF
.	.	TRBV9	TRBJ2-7	CASSLRHTGSIEQYF
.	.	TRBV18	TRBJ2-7	CASSPYPGSQYEQYF
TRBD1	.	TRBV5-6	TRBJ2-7	CASSTAGTGTYEQYF
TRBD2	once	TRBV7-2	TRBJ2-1	CASNLAGGPEQFF
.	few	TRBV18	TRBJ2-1	CASSTGMNSYNEQFF
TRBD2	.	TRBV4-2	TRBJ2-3	CASSQRASGGPATDTQYF
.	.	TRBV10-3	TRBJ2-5	CAISEPHGAVEGTQYF
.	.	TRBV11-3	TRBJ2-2	CASSPILGGELFF
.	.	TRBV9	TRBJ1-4	CASSGGGSEKLFF
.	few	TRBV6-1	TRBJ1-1	CASSDPRGALQNREAFF
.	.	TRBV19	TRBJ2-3	CASGPLEGSADTQYF
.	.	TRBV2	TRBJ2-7	CASKPDVSYEQYF
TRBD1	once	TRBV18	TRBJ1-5	CASSVDRWFQPQHF
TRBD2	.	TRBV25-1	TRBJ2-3	CASSDSGTSSTDTQYF
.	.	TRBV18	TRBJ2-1	CASSPLGPNNEQFF
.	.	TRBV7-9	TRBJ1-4	CASSDRLKQNEKLFF
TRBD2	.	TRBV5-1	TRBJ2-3	CASSSLAGGGTDTQYF
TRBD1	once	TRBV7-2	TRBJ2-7	CASSSPGQGAGEQYF
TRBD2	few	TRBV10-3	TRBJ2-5	CAISAYMGLAGDLETQYF
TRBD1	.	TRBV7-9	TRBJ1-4	CASSFVAGTGNEKLFF
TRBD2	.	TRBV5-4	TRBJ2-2	CASSLPTSGGRNTGELFF
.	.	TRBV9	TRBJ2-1	CASSVVDSWNEQFF
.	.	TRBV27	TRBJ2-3	CASSWVGEPTQYF
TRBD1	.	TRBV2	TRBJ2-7	CASSLIPPGQGAPSSYEQYF
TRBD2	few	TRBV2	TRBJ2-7	CASSPSGRVQEQYF
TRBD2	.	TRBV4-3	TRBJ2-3	CASSQERLAGGITQYF
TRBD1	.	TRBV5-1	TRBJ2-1	CASSLQGGAYNEQFF
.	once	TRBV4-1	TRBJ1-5	CASSQEGHSTGSNQPQHF
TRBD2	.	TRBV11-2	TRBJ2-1	CASSSLAGLSYNEQFF
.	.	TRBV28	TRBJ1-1	CATLQMNTEAFF
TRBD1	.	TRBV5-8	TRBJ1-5	CASSSLRGQYSNQPQHF
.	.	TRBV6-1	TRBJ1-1	CASSLGWVDTEAFF
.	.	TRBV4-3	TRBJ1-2	CASSQRHQLYGYTF
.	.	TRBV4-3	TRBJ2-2	CASSQDFRNTGELFF
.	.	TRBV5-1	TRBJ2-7	CASSLSLRAYEQYF
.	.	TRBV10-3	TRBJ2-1	CAIREGSYNEQFF
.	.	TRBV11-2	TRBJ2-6	CASSFSAGPGANVLTF
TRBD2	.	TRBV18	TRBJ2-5	CASSPSLADQETQYF
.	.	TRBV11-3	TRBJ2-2	CASSLRLTGELFF
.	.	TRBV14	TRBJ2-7	CASRPSPGGGKSYEQYF
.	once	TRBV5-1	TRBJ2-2	CASSYNRQNGELFF
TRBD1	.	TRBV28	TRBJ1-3	CASSRGQGVQGNTIYF